The clone carrying this T cell receptor beta chain turned up a few times. This entry belongs to a study of beta chain features in type 1 diabetes. The wider study: Sorted cells, about 98,000,000 in number, were examined across all samples.

From germline, CDR1 is SQVTM and CDR2 ANQGSEA. J was trimmed by 0 bases and V by 6 bases; bases with no gene match: 16. The CDR3 runs 19 residues. Isolation of CD4+ naive, central memory, regulatory and stem cell-like memory cells was achieved by sorting via CD45RO/CCR7/CD25/CD127/CD95/CD27. Sequencing targeted expressed TCRB transcripts, as all isolated RNA had been reverse transcribed. The protocol was immunoSEQ multiplex PCR, while the TCRdb copy is restricted to in-frame clones and leaves out a portion. The sample has around 300,000 clones, about 10% seen once. The clonotype was recovered from a woman aged 25 to 45 in good health. The gene calls are TRBV29-1 and TRBJ2-1, with 11 bases aligning to TRBD2. The sample consisted of naive CD4+ T cells from blood. The CDR3 nucleotides are TGCAGCGTGATAATTAGCGGGAGGGGGGGTTCTAGCTCCTACAATGAGCAGTTCTTC. This codes for CSVIISGRGGSSSYNEQFF.